This T cell receptor (beta chain) is from a study of blood T cell repertoires in COVID-19. Using immunoSEQ multiplex PCR, the repertoire was profiled, and TCRdb retains in-frame clones only, with some absent. The sample includes 120,000 or so clones, roughly 85% seen only once; the top ten take around 27%. V dropped 3 bases and J dropped 7 bases, with 15 bases sitting between them. The CDR3 consists of 14 residues. Germline lookup yields CDR1 MGHDK and CDR2 SYGVNS. The source is a woman of 80 years or more with acute or convalescent COVID-19. The sequenced sample was peripheral blood. The rearrangement joins TRBV25-1 to TRBJ1-1; tentative D call: TRBD1 (6 bases). The CDR3: CASSDQSTTGEAFF. Here the CDR3 DNA reads TGTGCCAGCAGTGACCAATCCACGACAGGTGAAGCTTTCTTT.